A single sample gave rise to the 5 T cell receptor beta chains below, sequenced in a study of CD8 T cells in Susac syndrome. It was with random hexamers that roughly 0.5 to 1 ug RNA was reverse transcribed. TCRdb passed the immunoSEQ multiplex PCR reads through MiXCR, listing each CDR3 protein once. The top ten hold 0.3% of the sample, which has about 100,000 distinct CDR3 sequences, around 95% seen once. Sequencing was performed on CD8+ T cells from PBMCs. These receptors came from a human donor with Susac syndrome.

This sequence joins TRBV25-1 and TRBJ1-4; D unresolved. Germline CDR1 and CDR2: MGHDK and SYGVNS. CDR3 length: 12 residues. Trimming pared 8 bases from V and 4 bases from J, leaving 8 bases between. The CDR3 DNA is TGTGCCAGCTGGCGGCGTAATGAAAAACTGTTTTTT. As protein: CASWRRNEKLFF.

The chain carries TRBV6-1 and TRBJ1-5; TRBD1 is a possible D gene (5 bases). CDR3 size: 13 residues. The germline gives CDR1 MNHNS, CDR2 SASEGT. Trimming pared 4 bases from V and 3 bases from J, leaving 7 bases between. The CDR3 reads CASSAGLNQPQHF. The DNA of the CDR3 is TGTGCCAGCAGTGCAGGGCTCAATCAGCCCCAGCATTTT.

This chain uses TRBV20-1 with TRBJ2-7, with D uncertain. CDR3 length: 17 residues. In germline, CDR1 is DFQATT, CDR2 SNEGSKA (reference sequence). With 1 base removed from V and 0 bases from J, the gap between germline ends came to 19 bases. CDR3 amino acids: CSARVPAELRSSYEQYF. CDR3 nucleotides: TGCAGTGCTAGAGTACCGGCCGAGCTACGCTCCTCCTACGAGCAGTACTTC.

The chain joins TRBV9 to TRBJ2-7, with D perhaps assigned TRBD1 or TRBD2 (6 bases each). CDR1 SGDLS and CDR2 YYNGEE come from the germline V gene. V lost 0 bases, J lost 7 bases, and 17 bases lay in between. The CDR3 loop spans 15 amino acids. CDR3 in amino acids: CASSVGSGGGGEQYF. CDR3 sequence (DNA): TGTGCCAGCAGCGTAGGCTCCGGCGGAGGGGGGGAGCAGTACTTC. Full variable domain (remainder filled in from reference TRBV9 and TRBJ2-7): DSGVTQTPKHLITATGQRVTLRCSPRSGDLSVYWYQQSLDQGLQFLIQYYNGEERAKGNILERFSAQQFPDLHSELNLSSLELGDSALYFCASSVGSGGGGEQYFGPGTRLTVT.

The gene calls are TRBV25-1 and TRBJ1-5; D might be TRBD1 (6 bases). The CDR3 runs 17 residues. Trimming stripped 4 bases from V and 3 bases from J, with 19 bases between. Germline values: CDR1 MGHDK, CDR2 SYGVNS. The CDR3 loop reads CASSVIPGQTNNQPQHF. The DNA for the CDR3 is TGTGCCAGCAGTGTAATACCGGGACAAACTAACAATCAGCCCCAGCATTTT.